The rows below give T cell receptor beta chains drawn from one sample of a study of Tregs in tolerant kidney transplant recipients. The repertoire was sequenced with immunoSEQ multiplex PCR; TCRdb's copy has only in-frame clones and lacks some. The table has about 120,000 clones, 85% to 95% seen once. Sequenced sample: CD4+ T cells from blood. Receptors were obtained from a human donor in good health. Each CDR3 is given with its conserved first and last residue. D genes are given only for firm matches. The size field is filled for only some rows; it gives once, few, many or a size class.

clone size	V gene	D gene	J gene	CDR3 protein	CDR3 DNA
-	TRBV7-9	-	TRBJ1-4	CASRTGRGSGEKLFF	TGTGCCAGCCGGACCGGCAGGGGCTCTGGAGAAAAACTGTTTTTT
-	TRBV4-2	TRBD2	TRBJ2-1	CASSPDRGGMDEQFF	TGTGCCAGCAGCCCCGATCGGGGGGGGATGGATGAGCAGTTCTTC
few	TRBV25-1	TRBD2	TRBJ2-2	CASRIAGNTGELFF	TGTGCCAGCAGGATAGCGGGGAACACCGGGGAGCTGTTTTTT
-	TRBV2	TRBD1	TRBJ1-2	CASSLQGRRGYTF	TGTGCCAGCAGCCTACAGGGGAGGCGCGGCTACACCTTC
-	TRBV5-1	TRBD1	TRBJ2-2	CASGTGTANTGELFF	TGCGCCAGCGGCACCGGGACAGCGAACACCGGGGAGCTGTTTTTT
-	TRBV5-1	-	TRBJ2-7	CASSLDVEQYF	TGCGCCAGCAGCTTGGATGTGGAGCAGTACTTC
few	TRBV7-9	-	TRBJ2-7	CASSLEQGYEQYF	TGTGCCAGCAGCTTAGAACAGGGCTACGAGCAGTACTTC
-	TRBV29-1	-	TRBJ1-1	CSVLDRNTEAFF	TGCAGCGTTCTAGACAGAAACACTGAAGCTTTCTTT
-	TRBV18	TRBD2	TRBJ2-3	CASSPLLAGATDTQYF	TGTGCCAGCTCACCGCTGCTAGCGGGAGCGACAGATACGCAGTATTTT
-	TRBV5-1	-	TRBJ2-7	CASSSDPRTYEQYF	TGCGCCAGCAGCTCGGACCCCCGTACCTACGAGCAGTACTTC
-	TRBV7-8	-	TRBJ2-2	CASSPMVGELFF	TGTGCCAGCAGCCCGATGGTCGGGGAGCTGTTTTTT
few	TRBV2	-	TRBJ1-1	CASSAERAGEAFF	TGTGCCAGCAGTGCCGAGAGGGCTGGTGAAGCTTTCTTT
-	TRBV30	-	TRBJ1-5	CAWNGALDQPQHF	TGTGCCTGGAACGGAGCCCTCGATCAGCCCCAGCATTTT
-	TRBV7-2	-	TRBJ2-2	CASSRDYLITGELFF	TGTGCCAGCAGCCGTGACTATCTTATTACCGGGGAGCTGTTTTTT
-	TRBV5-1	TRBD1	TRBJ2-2	CASSLQQGAGELFF	TGCGCCAGCAGCTTACAACAGGGGGCCGGGGAGCTGTTTTTT
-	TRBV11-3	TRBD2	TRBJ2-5	CASSLGGGLETQYF	TGTGCCAGCAGCTTAGGCGGGGGGCTGGAGACCCAGTACTTC
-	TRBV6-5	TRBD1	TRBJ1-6	CASSYSGQGAYSPLHF	TGTGCCAGCAGTTACTCGGGACAGGGGGCTTATTCACCCCTCCACTTT
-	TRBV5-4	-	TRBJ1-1	CVGGEGANTEAFF	TGTGTCGGGGGGGAGGGAGCGAACACTGAAGCTTTCTTT
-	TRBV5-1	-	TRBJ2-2	CASSLVQRRRAGELFF	TGCGCCAGCAGCTTGGTCCAAAGAAGACGGGCCGGGGAGCTGTTTTTT
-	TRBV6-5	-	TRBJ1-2	CASSSSLDGYTF	TGTGCCAGCAGTTCCTCGTTGGATGGCTACACCTTC
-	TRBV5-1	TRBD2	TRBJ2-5	CASSLGFWTSERRETQYF	TGCGCCAGCAGCTTGGGTTTTTGGACTAGCGAAAGGCGAGAGACCCAGTACTTC
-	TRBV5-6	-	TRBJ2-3	CASSLLTGNTDTQYF	TGTGCCAGCAGCTTGCTTACTGGAAACACAGATACGCAGTATTTT
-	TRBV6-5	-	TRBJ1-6	CASRGGHDSPLHF	TGTGCCAGCAGAGGGGGTCACGATTCACCCCTCCACTTT
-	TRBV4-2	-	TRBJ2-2	CASSPRLLTGTAGELFF	TGTGCCAGCAGCCCCCGATTACTCACAGGGACTGCCGGGGAGCTGTTTTTT
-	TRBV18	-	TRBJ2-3	CASSLQEGADTQYF	TGTGCCAGCTCTCTACAGGAGGGTGCAGATACGCAGTATTTT
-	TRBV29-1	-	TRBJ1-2	CSVEGDRVGREGYTF	TGCAGCGTTGAAGGGGATAGGGTAGGCCGGGAGGGCTACACCTTC
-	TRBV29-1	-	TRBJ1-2	CSVNHGRHYGYTF	TGCAGCGTGAATCATGGGAGACACTATGGCTACACCTTC
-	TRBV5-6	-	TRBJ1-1	CATTTTGFGPNTEAFF	TGTGCCACTACAACGACAGGTTTTGGGCCGAACACTGAAGCTTTCTTT
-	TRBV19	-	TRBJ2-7	CASSIGGVREQYF	TGTGCCAGTAGTATCGGAGGGGTCAGAGAGCAGTACTTC
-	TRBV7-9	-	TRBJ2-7	CASVSGDEQYF	TGTGCCAGCGTCAGCGGCGACGAGCAGTACTTC
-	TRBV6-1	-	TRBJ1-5	CASTVTSRGNQPQHF	TGTGCCAGCACGGTGACTTCTCGCGGCAATCAGCCCCAGCATTTT
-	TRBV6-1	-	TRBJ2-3	CASRAGVGTDTQYF	TGTGCCAGCAGAGCAGGGGTGGGCACAGATACGCAGTATTTT
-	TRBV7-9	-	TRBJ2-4	CASSLRPRHQGAKNIQYF	TGTGCCAGCAGCTTACGGCCCCGACATCAGGGGGCCAAAAACATTCAGTACTTC
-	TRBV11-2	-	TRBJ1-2	CASSPGRVGGYTF	TGTGCCAGCAGCCCCGGCAGGGTCGGAGGCTACACCTTC
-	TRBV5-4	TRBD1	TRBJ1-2	CASSSTTGQGYTF	TGTGCCAGCAGCTCTACGACAGGGCAGGGCTACACCTTC
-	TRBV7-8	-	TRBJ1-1	CASSLDLAGKNTEAFF	TGTGCCAGCAGCTTAGATTTGGCAGGGAAGAACACTGAAGCTTTCTTT
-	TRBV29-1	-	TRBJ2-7	CSVQGGGPYEQYF	TGCAGCGTTCAAGGAGGGGGCCCCTACGAGCAGTACTTC
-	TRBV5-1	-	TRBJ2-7	CASATDRGYEQYF	TGCGCCAGCGCCACTGACAGAGGATACGAGCAGTACTTC
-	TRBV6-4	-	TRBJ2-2	CASSDSFNPGMLANTGELFF	TGTGCCAGCAGTGACTCCTTTAATCCAGGGATGTTGGCGAACACCGGGGAGCTGTTTTTT
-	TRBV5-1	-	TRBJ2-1	CASSLAPPGKDWFF	TGCGCCAGCAGCTTGGCCCCCCCGGGGAAGGATTGGTTCTTC
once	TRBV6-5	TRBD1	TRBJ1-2	CASRTGTGWNYGYTF	TGTGCCAGCAGGACGGGGACAGGGTGGAACTATGGCTACACCTTC
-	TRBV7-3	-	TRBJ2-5	CASSLESGKTQYF	TGTGCCAGCAGCTTAGAGAGCGGCAAGACCCAGTACTTC
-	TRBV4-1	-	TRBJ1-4	CASSQDRYGQLNEKLFF	TGCGCCAGCAGCCAAGATCGGTACGGACAGCTTAATGAAAAACTGTTTTTT
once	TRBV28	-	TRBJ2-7	CASSLGDRRETYEQYF	TGTGCCAGCAGTTTAGGGGACAGACGGGAGACCTACGAGCAGTACTTC